This T cell receptor (beta chain) was sequenced during a study of blood T cell repertoires in COVID-19. Study-wide context: Sites in the United States, Italy and Spain provided acute and convalescent COVID-19 samples. PBMCs, B-cell-depleted T cells, or T cells provided the cDNA or gDNA that made up the material.

The CDR3 length is 17 residues. Germline CDR1 reads MNHEY; CDR2 reads SMNVEV (reference sequence). Trimming removed 6 bases from V and 7 bases from J; junction bases left unmatched: 10. Authors' processing steps: Reference gene primer amplification gave nucleated cell count estimates. TCRdb's copy holds only in-frame clones and misses some; the assay was immunoSEQ multiplex PCR. That table furnishes V, J and clone size, whereas the DNA furnished D and trimming. The sample lists 150,000 to 200,000 clones, almost 80% occurring once. The clonotype was recovered from a woman in her sixties or seventies with acute or convalescent COVID-19. Input material: peripheral blood. J is TRBJ1-6 and V is TRBV27, with 12 bases aligning to TRBD1. This CDR3 reads CASSVGTGGFQNSPLHF. CDR3 coding DNA: TGTGCCAGCAGCGTAGGGACAGGGGGCTTCCAAAATTCACCCCTCCACTTT.